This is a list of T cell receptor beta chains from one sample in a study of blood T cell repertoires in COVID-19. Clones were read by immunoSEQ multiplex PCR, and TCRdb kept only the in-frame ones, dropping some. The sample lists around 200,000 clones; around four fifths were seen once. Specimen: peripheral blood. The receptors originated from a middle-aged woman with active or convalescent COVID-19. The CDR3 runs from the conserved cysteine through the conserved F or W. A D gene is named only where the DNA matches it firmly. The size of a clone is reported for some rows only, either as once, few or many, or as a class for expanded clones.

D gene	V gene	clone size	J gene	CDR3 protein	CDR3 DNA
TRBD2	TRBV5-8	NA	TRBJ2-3	CASSGSGIFSDTQYF	TGTGCCAGCAGCGGTAGCGGGATCTTTTCAGATACGCAGTATTTT
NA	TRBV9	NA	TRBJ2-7	CASSVDAGARYEQYF	TGTGCCAGCAGCGTAGATGCAGGGGCAAGATACGAGCAGTACTTC
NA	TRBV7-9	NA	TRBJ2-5	CASSLSTDKRETQYF	TGTGCCAGCAGCCTTTCGACAGACAAGAGGGAGACCCAGTACTTC
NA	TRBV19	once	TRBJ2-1	CATQNRSYYNEQFF	TGTGCCACCCAAAATAGGAGTTACTACAATGAGCAGTTCTTC
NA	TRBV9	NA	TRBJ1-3	CASSVGLGAGGNTIYF	TGTGCCAGCAGCGTAGGATTAGGGGCAGGAGGAAACACCATATATTTT
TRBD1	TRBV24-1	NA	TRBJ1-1	CATSDSGQTEAFF	TGTGCCACCAGTGATTCGGGACAGACTGAAGCTTTCTTT
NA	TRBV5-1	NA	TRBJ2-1	CASSFGPRALPYSSYNEQFF	TGCGCCAGCAGCTTTGGTCCCAGGGCGCTCCCCTACAGCTCCTACAATGAGCAGTTCTTC
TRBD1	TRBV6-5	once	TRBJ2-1	CASSKNRGIHNEQFF	TGTGCCAGCAGTAAAAACAGGGGGATCCACAATGAGCAGTTCTTC
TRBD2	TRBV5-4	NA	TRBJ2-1	CASSLGLAGWNEQFF	TGTGCCAGCAGCTTGGGTCTAGCGGGGTGGAATGAGCAGTTCTTC
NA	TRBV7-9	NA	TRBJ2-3	CASSFGSTDTQYF	TGTGCCAGCAGCTTCGGTAGCACAGATACGCAGTATTTT
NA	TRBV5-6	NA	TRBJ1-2	CASSSVINYGYTF	TGTGCCAGCAGCTCGGTCATTAACTATGGCTACACCTTC
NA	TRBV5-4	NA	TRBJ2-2	CASSHSDTGELFF	TGTGCCAGCAGTCACAGTGACACCGGGGAGCTGTTTTTT
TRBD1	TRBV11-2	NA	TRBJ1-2	CASSTRDRAAGGYTF	TGTGCCAGCAGCACCCGGGACAGGGCGGCGGGTGGCTACACCTTC
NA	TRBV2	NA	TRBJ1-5	CASSEEGNQPQHF	TGTGCCAGCAGTGAAGAGGGGAATCAGCCCCAGCATTTT
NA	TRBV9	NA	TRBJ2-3	CASSPFAPSPTDTQYF	TGTGCCAGCAGCCCTTTTGCGCCGAGCCCCACAGATACGCAGTATTTT
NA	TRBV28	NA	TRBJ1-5	CADSAPNQPQHF	TGTGCCGACAGCGCCCCCAATCAGCCCCAGCATTTT
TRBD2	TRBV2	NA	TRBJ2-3	CASSPLAGGRRFTDTQYF	TGTGCCAGCAGCCCCCTAGCGGGGGGCCGCAGATTCACAGATACGCAGTATTTT
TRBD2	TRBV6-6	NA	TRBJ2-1	CASSYPQAGGGDEQFF	TGTGCCAGCAGTTACCCCCAAGCGGGGGGAGGGGATGAGCAGTTCTTC
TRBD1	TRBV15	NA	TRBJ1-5	CATSQGAGNQPQHF	TGTGCCACCAGCCAGGGGGCAGGGAATCAGCCCCAGCATTTT
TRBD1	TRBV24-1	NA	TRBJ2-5	CATTGTGRLEYF	TGTGCCACCACGGGGACAGGCCGGCTTGAGTACTTC
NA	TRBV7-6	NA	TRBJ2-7	CASSLEWADSRGRYEQYF	TGTGCCAGCAGCTTAGAGTGGGCAGACAGCAGGGGCCGCTACGAGCAGTACTTC
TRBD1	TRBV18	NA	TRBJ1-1	CASSPETGVNTEAFF	TGTGCCAGCTCACCTGAGACAGGGGTGAACACTGAAGCTTTCTTT
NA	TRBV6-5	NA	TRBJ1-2	CASSSEPRGGAYGYTF	TGTGCCAGCAGTTCCGAACCGCGTGGGGGGGCCTATGGCTACACCTTC
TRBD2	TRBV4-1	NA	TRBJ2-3	CASSQTAGGRIDTQYF	TGCGCCAGCAGCCAAACAGCGGGGGGGCGGATAGATACGCAGTATTTT
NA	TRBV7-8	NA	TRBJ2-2	CASSLGAGPGELFF	TGTGCCAGCAGCTTGGGGGCAGGACCCGGGGAGCTGTTTTTT
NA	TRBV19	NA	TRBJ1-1	CASSIRGRDTEAFF	TGTGCCAGTAGTATTAGGGGGAGGGACACTGAAGCTTTCTTT
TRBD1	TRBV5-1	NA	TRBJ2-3	CASSQITHRGNTQYF	TGCGCCAGCTCCCAAATTACCCACAGGGGAAATACGCAGTATTTT
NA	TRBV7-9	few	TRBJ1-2	CASSPRTEPNYGYTF	TGTGCCAGCAGCCCTAGGACAGAGCCTAACTATGGCTACACCTTC
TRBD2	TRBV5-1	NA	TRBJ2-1	CASSFTSGTSYNEQFF	TGCGCCAGCAGCTTTACTAGCGGAACCTCCTACAATGAGCAGTTCTTC
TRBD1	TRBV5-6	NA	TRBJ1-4	CASLPRGPATNEKLFF	TGTGCCAGCCTCCCTAGGGGGCCGGCAACTAATGAAAAACTGTTTTTT
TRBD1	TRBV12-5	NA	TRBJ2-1	CASGPGTGGYNEQFF	TGTGCTAGTGGGCCTGGGACAGGGGGCTACAATGAGCAGTTCTTC
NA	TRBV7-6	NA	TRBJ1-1	CASSATAQGGTEAFF	TGTGCCAGCAGCGCTACCGCGCAGGGTGGGACTGAAGCTTTCTTT
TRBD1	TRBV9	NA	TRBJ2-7	CASSVGDRPFYEQYF	TGTGCCAGCAGCGTAGGGGACAGGCCTTTCTACGAGCAGTACTTC
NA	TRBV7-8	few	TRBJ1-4	CASSLGYPVMEKLFF	TGTGCCAGCAGCTTAGGCTACCCGGTAATGGAAAAACTGTTTTTT
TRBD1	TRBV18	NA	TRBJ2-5	CASSPRRGQGAPETQYF	TGTGCCAGCTCACCACGACGAGGACAGGGGGCGCCGGAGACCCAGTACTTC
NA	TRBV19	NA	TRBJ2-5	CASSIGVRETQYF	TGTGCCAGTAGTATCGGGGTGAGGGAGACCCAGTACTTC
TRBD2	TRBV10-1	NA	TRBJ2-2	CASSRDGGRKTGELFF	TGCGCCAGCAGTCGGGATGGCGGGAGGAAAACAGGGGAGCTGTTTTTT
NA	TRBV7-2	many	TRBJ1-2	CASSLALGDGYTF	TGTGCCAGCAGCTTAGCGCTAGGGGATGGCTACACCTTC
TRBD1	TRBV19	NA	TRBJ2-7	CASSIWDSEQYF	TGTGCCAGTAGTATCTGGGACAGCGAGCAGTACTTC
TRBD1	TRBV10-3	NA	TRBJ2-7	CAIRSTGQGAVSEQYF	TGTGCCATCCGCAGCACTGGACAGGGGGCGGTAAGCGAGCAGTACTTC
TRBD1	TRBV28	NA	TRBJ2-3	CASSRSSGGRVDTQYF	TGTGCCAGCAGTCGTTCTTCAGGGGGCAGGGTGGATACGCAGTATTTT
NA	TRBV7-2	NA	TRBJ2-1	CASSLTGTLNEQFF	TGTGCCAGCAGCTTGACCGGGACACTCAATGAGCAGTTCTTC
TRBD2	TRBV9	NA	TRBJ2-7	CASSAGGGISYEQYF	TGTGCCAGCAGTGCGGGGGGAGGGATCTCCTACGAGCAGTACTTC
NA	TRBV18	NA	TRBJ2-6	CASSPDSRSGANVLTF	TGTGCCAGCTCACCAGACAGCCGCTCTGGGGCCAACGTCCTGACTTTC
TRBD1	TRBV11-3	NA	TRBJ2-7	CASSDGPGQGAKGQYF	TGTGCCAGCAGCGACGGGCCGGGACAGGGGGCGAAGGGGCAGTACTTC
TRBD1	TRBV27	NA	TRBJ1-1	CASRVPGTGKTEAFF	TGTGCCAGCAGAGTTCCCGGGACAGGAAAGACTGAAGCTTTCTTT
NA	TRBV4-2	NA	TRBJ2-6	CASSQVGIAAGAFSGANVLTF	TGTGCCAGCAGCCAAGTCGGGATCGCCGCAGGGGCCTTCTCTGGGGCCAACGTCCTGACTTTC
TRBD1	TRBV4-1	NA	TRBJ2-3	CASSQDRGLFSKADTQYF	TGCGCCAGCAGCCAAGACAGGGGGCTTTTCTCTAAGGCAGATACGCAGTATTTT